A single sample gave rise to the 8 T cell receptor beta chains below, sequenced in a study of beta chain features in type 1 diabetes. Expressed TCRB transcripts were sequenced because the isolated RNA had all been reverse transcribed beforehand. Only in-frame clones appear in the TCRdb table, and some are missing; sequencing was by immunoSEQ multiplex PCR. The sample records roughly 310,000 clones, about 10% being singletons. Sequencing input: naive CD4+ T cells from blood. The receptors derive from a young woman in good health.

V gene TRBV6-6 combines with J gene TRBJ2-1; 13 bases agree with TRBD2. The CDR3 length is 15 residues. V gave up 2 bases and J gave up 8 bases; unmatched junction bases: 3. Germline V gene lookup returns CDR1 MNHNY and CDR2 SVGAGI (reference sequence). The CDR3 reads CASSYRLAGGDEQFF. The CDR3 DNA reads as TGTGCCAGCAGTTACAGACTAGCGGGAGGCGATGAGCAGTTCTTC.

There are a few counts of this clone. The chain recombines TRBV28 with TRBJ2-1, with a tentative D call TRBD1 (6 bases). With 5 bases removed from V and 7 bases from J, the gap between germline ends came to 15 bases. The CDR3 totals 14 residues. Germline assignment: CDR1 MDHEN and CDR2 SYDVKM. CDR3 in amino acids: CASSMAGVINEQFF. Written as DNA, the CDR3 is TGTGCCAGCAGTATGGCAGGGGTGATAAATGAGCAGTTCTTC.

In this sample, this clone turned up a few times. This rearrangement joins TRBV30 to TRBJ1-4; TRBD1 might be the D (5 bases). Trimming cost V 1 base and J 7 bases, with 13 bases left between them. The V gene's germline CDR1 is GTSNPN and CDR2 SVGIG (reference sequence). The length of the CDR3 is 14 residues. CDR3 in amino acids: CAWSEGSASEKLFF. CDR3 nucleotide sequence: TGTGCCTGGAGTGAGGGGTCGGCTTCTGAAAAACTGTTTTTT.

This clone showed up just a few times. Here the CDR3 DNA reads TGTGCCAGCAGCGTTACTAGCGGGAGCAATGAGCAGTTCTTC. This encodes CASSVTSGSNEQFF. The rearrangement uses TRBV7-3 and TRBJ2-1, with 11 bases fitting TRBD2. The CDR3 is made up of 14 amino acids. Germline values: CDR1 SGHTA, CDR2 FQGTGA. V lost 5 bases to trimming and J lost 6 bases; unmatched junction nucleotides: 3.

This clone appeared a few times. The V and J genes are TRBV7-9 and TRBJ2-2; TRBD2 matches at 12 bases. After removal of 5 bases from V and 4 bases from J, the junction contained 2 bases not matched to a gene. Germline lookup yields CDR1 SEHNR and CDR2 FQNEAQ (reference sequence). The CDR3 spans 15 residues. The CDR3 DNA reads TGTGCCAGCAGCCCGGGACTAGCGGGCACCGGGGAGCTGTTTTTT. Its translation is CASSPGLAGTGELFF.

This chain links TRBV7-3 with TRBJ2-7; perhaps TRBD2 as D (6 bases). The length of the CDR3 is 15 residues. Between the trimmed V and J ends, which lost 4 bases and 3 bases, there was a span of 16 bases. Germline V gene lookup returns CDR1 SGHTA and CDR2 FQGTGA. The CDR3 DNA is TGTGCCAGCAGCTCCCTTCGGCGGGAAGACTACGAGCAGTACTTC. As protein: CASSSLRREDYEQYF.

This clone appeared once. The gene calls are TRBV28 and TRBJ1-1, with D possibly being TRBD1 (5 bases). CDR1 and CDR2 from the germline V gene are MDHEN and SYDVKM. V gave up 7 bases and J gave up 2 bases, with 14 bases separating them. The CDR3 is 14 amino acids. CDR3 amino acids: CASISTQGNTEAFF. The CDR3 DNA reads as TGTGCCAGCATTTCGACTCAGGGTAACACTGAAGCTTTCTTT.

V gene TRBV30 combines with J gene TRBJ1-1; D is unresolved. V lost 2 bases and J lost 0, with 10 bases in between. Germline V gene data show CDR1 as GTSNPN and CDR2 as SVGIG (reference sequence). CDR3 length equals 14 residues. CDR3 in DNA: TGTGCCTGGAGTAGGAGCAGAGTGAACACTGAAGCTTTCTTT. Its translation is CAWSRSRVNTEAFF.